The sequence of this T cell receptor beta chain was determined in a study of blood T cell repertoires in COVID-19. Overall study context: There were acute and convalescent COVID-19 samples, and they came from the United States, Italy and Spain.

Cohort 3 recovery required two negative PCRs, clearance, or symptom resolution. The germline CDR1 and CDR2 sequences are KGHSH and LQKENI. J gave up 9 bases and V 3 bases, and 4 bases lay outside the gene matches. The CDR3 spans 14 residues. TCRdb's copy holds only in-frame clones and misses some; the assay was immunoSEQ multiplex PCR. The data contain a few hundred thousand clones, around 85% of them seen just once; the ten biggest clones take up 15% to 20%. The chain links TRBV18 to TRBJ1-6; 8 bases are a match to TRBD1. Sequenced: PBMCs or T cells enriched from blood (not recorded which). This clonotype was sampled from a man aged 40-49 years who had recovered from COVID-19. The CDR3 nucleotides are TGTGCCAGCTCACCTACAGGGGGTGGTTCACCCCTCCACTTT. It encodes CASSPTGGGSPLHF.